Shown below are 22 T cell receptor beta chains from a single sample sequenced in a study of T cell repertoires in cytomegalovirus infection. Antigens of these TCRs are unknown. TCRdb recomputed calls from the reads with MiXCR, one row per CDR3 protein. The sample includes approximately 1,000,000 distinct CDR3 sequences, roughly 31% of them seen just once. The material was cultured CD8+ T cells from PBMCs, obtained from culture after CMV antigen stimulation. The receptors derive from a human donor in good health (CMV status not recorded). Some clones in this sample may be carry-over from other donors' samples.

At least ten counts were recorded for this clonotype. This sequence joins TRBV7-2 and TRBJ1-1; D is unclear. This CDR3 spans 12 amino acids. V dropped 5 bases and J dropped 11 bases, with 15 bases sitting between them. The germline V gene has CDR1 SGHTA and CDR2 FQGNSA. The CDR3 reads CASSPPSSGAFF. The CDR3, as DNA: TGTGCCAGCAGCCCACCCAGCAGCGGGGCTTTCTTT.

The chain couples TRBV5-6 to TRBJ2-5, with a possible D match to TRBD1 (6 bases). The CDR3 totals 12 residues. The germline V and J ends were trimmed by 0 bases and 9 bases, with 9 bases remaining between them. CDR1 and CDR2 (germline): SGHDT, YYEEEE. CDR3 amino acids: CASSLARGAQYF. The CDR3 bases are TGTGCCAGCAGCTTGGCCAGGGGTGCCCAGTACTTC.

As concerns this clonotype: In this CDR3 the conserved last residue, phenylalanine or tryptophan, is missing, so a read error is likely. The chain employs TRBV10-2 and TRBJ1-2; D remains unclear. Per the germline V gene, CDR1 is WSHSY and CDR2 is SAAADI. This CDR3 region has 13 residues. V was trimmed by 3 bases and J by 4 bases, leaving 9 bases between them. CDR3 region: CASSDRILYGYTL. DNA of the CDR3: TGCGCCAGCAGTGATAGGATCCTCTATGGCTACACCCTC.

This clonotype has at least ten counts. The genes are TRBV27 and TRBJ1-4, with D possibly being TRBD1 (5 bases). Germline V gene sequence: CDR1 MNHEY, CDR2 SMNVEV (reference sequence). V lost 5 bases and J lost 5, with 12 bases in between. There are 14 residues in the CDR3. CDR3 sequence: CASSPGTANEKLFF. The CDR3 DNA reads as TGTGCCAGCAGTCCGGGGACGGCAAATGAAAAACTGTTTTTT.

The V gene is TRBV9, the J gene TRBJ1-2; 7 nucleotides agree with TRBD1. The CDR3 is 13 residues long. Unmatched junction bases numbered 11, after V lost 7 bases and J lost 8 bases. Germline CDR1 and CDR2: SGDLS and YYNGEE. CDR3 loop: CASGPTGESGYTF. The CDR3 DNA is TGTGCCAGCGGACCTACAGGGGAGAGCGGCTACACCTTC.

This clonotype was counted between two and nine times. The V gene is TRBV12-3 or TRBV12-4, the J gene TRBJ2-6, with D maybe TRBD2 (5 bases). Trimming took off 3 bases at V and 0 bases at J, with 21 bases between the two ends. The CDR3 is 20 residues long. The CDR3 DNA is TGTGCCAGCAGTTTCGACTATCCGAGACTCCAAAGCTCTGGGGCCAACGTCCTGACTTTC. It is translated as CASSFDYPRLQSSGANVLTF.

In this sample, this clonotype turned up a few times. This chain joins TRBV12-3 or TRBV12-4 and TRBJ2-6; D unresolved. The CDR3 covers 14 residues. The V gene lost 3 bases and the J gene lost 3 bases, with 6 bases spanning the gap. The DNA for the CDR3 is TGTGCCAGCAGTTTGGCTATTGGGGCCAACGTCCTGACTTTC. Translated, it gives CASSLAIGANVLTF.

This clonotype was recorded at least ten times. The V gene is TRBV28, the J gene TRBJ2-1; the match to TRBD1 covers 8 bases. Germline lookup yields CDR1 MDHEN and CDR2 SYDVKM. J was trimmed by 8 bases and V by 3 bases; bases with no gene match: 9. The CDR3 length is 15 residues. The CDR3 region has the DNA TGTGCCAGCAGTTTCGGACAGGGCCCGCGGGATGAGCAGTTCTTC. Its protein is CASSFGQGPRDEQFF.

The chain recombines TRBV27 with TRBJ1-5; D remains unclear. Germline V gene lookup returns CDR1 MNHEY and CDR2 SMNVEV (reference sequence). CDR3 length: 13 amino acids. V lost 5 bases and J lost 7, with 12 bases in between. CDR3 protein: CASSPLHGQPQHF. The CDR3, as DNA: TGTGCCAGCAGTCCCCTACACGGGCAGCCCCAGCATTTT.

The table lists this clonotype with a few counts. This chain's CDR3 is CASSRDRHQTQYF. The CDR3 coding sequence is TGTGCCAGCAGTCGGGACAGACATCAGACCCAGTACTTC. The rearrangement uses TRBV12-3 or TRBV12-4 and TRBJ2-5; TRBD1 aligns across 7 bases. The CDR3 has 13 amino acids. J gave up 6 bases and V 5 bases, and 6 bases lay outside the gene matches.

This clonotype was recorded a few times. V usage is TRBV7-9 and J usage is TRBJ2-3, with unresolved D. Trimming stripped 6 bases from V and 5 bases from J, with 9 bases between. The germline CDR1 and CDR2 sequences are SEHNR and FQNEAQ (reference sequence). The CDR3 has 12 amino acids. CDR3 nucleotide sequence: TGTGCCAGCAGACAGTCGGGAGATACGCAGTATTTT. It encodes CASRQSGDTQYF.

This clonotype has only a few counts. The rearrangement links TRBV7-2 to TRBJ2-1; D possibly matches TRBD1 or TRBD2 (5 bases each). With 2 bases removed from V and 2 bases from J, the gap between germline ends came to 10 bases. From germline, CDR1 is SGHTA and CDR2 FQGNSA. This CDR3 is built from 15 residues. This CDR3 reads CASSLTRDAYNEQFF. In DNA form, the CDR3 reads TGTGCCAGCAGCTTAACCCGGGACGCCTACAATGAGCAGTTCTTC.

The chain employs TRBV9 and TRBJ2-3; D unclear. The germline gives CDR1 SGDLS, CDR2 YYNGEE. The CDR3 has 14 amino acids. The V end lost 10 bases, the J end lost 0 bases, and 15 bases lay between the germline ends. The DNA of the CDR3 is TGTGCCTCATCCGCGGACCCTAGCACAGATACGCAGTATTTT. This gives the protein CASSADPSTDTQYF.

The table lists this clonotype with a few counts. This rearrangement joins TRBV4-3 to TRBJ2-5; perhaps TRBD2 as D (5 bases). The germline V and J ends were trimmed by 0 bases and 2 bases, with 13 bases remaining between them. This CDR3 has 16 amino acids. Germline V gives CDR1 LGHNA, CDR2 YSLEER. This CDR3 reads CASSQDITRGQETQYF. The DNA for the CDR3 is TGCGCCAGCAGCCAAGATATCACTAGAGGTCAAGAGACCCAGTACTTC.

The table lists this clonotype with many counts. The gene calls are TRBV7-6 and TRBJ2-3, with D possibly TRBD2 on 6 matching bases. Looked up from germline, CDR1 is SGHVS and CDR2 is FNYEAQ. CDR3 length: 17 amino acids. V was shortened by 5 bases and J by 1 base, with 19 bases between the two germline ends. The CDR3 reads CASSVSPGGDGTDTQYF. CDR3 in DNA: TGTGCCAGCAGCGTATCCCCAGGAGGGGACGGCACAGATACGCAGTATTTT.

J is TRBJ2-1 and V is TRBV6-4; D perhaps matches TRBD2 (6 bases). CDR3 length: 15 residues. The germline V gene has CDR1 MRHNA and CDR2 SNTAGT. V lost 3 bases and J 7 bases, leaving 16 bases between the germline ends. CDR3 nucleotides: TGTGCCAGCAGTGATTTGGGACTGTCTACGAATGAGCAGTTCTTC. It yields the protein CASSDLGLSTNEQFF.

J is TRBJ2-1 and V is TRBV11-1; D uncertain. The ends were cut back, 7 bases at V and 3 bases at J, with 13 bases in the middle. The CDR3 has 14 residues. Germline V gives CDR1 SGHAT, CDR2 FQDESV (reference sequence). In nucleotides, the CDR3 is TGTGCCAGCACTCTACACGGCGGCTACAATGAGCAGTTCTTC. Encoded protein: CASTLHGGYNEQFF.

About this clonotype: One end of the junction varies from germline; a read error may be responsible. CDR3 sequence: CATSTRSGLAKTDMQYF. The CDR3 DNA reads TGTGCCACCAGCACCAGGAGTGGACTAGCGAAGACAGATATGCAGTATTTT. The chain joins TRBV15 to TRBJ2-3, with 9 bases matching TRBD2. The CDR3 is 17 amino acids. Germline CDR1 and CDR2: LNHNV and YYDKDF (reference sequence).

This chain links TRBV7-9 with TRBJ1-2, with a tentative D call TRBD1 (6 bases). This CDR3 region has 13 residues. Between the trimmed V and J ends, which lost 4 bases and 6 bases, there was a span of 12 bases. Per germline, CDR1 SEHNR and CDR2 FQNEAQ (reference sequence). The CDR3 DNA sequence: TGTGCCAGCAGCTCAATAAACAGGGATGGCTACACCTTC. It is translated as CASSSINRDGYTF.

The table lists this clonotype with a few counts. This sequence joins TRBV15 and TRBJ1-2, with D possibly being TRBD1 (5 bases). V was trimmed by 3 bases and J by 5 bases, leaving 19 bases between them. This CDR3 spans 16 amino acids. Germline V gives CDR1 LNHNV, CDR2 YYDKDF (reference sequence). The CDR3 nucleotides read TGTGCCACCAGCAGGGTCCCCGCGACAGACCTTTATGGCTACACCTTC. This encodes CATSRVPATDLYGYTF.

CDR3: CSVQPPDLGDTEAFF. CDR3 coding DNA: TGCAGCGTTCAGCCACCGGATCTCGGGGACACTGAAGCTTTCTTT. The V gene is TRBV29-1, the J gene TRBJ1-1; unclear D gene. Germline V gene sequence: CDR1 SQVTM, CDR2 ANQGSEA. The CDR3 runs to 15 residues. Trimming removed 5 bases at V and 3 bases at J, with 19 bases between.

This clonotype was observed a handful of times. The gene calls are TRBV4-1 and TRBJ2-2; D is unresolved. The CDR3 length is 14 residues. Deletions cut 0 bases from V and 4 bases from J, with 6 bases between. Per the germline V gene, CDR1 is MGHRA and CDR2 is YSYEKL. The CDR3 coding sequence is TGCGCCAGCAGCCAAGATCCCCTCACCGGGGAGCTGTTTTTT. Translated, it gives CASSQDPLTGELFF.